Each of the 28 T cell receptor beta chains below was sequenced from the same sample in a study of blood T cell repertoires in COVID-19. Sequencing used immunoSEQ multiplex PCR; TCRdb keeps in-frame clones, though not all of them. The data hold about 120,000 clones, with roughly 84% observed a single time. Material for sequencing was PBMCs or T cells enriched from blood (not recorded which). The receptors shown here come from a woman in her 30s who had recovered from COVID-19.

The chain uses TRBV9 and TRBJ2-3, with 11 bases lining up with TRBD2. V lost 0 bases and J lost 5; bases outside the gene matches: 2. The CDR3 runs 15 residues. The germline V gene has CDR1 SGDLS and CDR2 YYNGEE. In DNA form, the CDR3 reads TGTGCCAGCAGCGTAGACGGACTAGCGGGAGATACGCAGTATTTT. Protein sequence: CASSVDGLAGDTQYF.

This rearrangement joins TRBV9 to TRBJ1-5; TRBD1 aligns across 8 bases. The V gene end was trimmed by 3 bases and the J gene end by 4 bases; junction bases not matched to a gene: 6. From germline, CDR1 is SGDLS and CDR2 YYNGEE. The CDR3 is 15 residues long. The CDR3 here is CASSETGAPNQPQHF. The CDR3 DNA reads TGTGCCAGCAGCGAGACAGGGGCCCCTAATCAGCCCCAGCATTTT.

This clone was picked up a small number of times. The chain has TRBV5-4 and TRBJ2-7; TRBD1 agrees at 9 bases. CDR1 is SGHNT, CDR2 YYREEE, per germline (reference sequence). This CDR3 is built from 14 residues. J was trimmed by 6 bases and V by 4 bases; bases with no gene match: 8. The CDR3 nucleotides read TGTGCCAGCAGCCCGGGACAGGGAGTTCGCGAGCAGTACTTC. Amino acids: CASSPGQGVREQYF.

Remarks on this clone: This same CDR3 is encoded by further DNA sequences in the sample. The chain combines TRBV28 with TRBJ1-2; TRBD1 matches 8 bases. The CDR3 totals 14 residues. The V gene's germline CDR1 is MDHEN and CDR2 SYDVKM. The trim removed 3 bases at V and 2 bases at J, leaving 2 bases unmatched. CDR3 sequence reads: CASSLAGGNYGYTF. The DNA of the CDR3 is TGTGCCAGCAGTTTGGCAGGGGGCAACTATGGCTACACCTTC.

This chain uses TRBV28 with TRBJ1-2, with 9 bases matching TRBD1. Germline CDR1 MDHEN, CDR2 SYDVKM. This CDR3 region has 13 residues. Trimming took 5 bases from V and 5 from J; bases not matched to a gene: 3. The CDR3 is CASSKQGAYGYTF. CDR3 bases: TGTGCCAGCAGTAAACAGGGGGCTTATGGCTACACCTTC.

In DNA, the CDR3 is TGCGCCAGCAGCTTATCGACAGGGGGTGGGAACTATGGCTACACCTTC. Amino acids: CASSLSTGGGNYGYTF. V usage is TRBV5-1 and J usage is TRBJ1-2; TRBD1 matches 9 bases. J was trimmed by 2 bases and V by 2 bases; bases with no gene match: 7. Germline loops: CDR1 SGHRS, CDR2 YFSETQ. The CDR3 spans 16 residues.

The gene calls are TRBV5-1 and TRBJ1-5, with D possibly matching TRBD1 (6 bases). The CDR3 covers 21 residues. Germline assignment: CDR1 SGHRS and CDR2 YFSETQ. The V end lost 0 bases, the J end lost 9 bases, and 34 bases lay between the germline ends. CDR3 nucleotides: TGCGCCAGCAGCTTGGCCAGCCCCAGTGTTTTAGGGGTCAGGGGAATTCGGCCCCAGCATTTT. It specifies CASSLASPSVLGVRGIRPQHF.

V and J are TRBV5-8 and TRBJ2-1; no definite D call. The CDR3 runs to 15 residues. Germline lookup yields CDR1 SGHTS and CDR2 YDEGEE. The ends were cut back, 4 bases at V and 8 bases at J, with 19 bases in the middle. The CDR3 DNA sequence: TGTGCCAGCAGCCGCAAGAAGCCGGGTGGCGATGAGCAGTTCTTC. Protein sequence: CASSRKKPGGDEQFF.

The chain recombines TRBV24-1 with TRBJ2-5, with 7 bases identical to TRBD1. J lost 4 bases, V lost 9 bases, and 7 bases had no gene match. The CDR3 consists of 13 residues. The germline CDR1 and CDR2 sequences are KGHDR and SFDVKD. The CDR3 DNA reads TGTGCCACCTCTCGCAAGGGGGCAGAGACCCAGTACTTC. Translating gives CATSRKGAETQYF.

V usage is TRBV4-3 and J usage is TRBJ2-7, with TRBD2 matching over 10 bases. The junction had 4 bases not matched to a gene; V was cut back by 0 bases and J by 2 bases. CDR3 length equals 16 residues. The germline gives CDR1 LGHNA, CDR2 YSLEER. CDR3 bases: TGCGCCAGCAGCCAAGAACGGACTAGCGGAACCTACGAGCAGTACTTC. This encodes CASSQERTSGTYEQYF.

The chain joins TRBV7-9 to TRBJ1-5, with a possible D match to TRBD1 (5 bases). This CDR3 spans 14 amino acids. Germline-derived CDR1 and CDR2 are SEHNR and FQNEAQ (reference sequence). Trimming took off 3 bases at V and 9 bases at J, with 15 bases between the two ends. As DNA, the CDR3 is TGTGCCAGCAGCTTCGGGCAGGGACTCGCGCCCCAGCATTTT. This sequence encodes CASSFGQGLAPQHF.

The CDR3, as DNA: TGTGCCAGCAGCCCTCCCTCTGGGGCCAACGTCCTGACTTTC. Translated: CASSPPSGANVLTF. The chain employs TRBV7-2 and TRBJ2-6; D is unclear. With 5 bases removed from V and 0 bases from J, the gap between germline ends came to 5 bases. The germline gives CDR1 SGHTA, CDR2 FQGNSA. The CDR3 runs 14 residues.

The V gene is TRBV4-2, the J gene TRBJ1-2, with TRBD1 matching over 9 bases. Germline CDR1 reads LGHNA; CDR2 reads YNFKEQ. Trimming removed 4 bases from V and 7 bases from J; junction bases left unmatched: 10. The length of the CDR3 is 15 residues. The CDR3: CASSPEGQGRGGYTF. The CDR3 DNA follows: TGTGCCAGCAGCCCCGAGGGACAGGGCCGCGGTGGCTACACCTTC.

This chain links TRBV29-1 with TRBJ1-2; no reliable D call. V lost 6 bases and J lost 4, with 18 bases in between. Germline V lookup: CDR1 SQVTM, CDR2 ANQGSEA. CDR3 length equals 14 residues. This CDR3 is CSVPAGDRGYGYTF. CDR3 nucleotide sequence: TGCAGCGTACCGGCGGGAGATCGGGGCTATGGCTACACCTTC.

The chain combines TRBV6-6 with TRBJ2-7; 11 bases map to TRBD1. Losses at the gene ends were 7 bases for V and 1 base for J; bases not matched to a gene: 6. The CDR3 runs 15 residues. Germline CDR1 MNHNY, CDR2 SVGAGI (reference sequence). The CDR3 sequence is CASTAGQGGSYEQYF. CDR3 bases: TGTGCCAGCACCGCGGGACAGGGGGGTTCCTACGAGCAGTACTTC.

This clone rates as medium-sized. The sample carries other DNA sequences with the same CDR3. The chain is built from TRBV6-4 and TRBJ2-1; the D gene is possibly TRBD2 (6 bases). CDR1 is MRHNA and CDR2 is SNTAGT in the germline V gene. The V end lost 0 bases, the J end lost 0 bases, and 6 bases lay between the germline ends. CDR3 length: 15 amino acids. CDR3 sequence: CASSDSSGSYNEQFF. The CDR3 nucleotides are TGTGCCAGCAGTGACTCTAGCGGCTCCTACAATGAGCAGTTCTTC.

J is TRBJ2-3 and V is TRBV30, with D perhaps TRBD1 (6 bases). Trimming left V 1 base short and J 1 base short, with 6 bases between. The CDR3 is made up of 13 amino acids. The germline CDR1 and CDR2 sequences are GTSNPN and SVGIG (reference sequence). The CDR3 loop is CAWSEGGTDTQYF. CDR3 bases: TGTGCCTGGAGTGAGGGGGGCACAGATACGCAGTATTTT.

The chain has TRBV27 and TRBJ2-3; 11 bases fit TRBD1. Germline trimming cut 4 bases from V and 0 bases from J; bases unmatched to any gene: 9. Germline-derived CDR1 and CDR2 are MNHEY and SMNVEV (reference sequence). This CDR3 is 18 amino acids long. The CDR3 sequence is CASSSRTGGFRSTDTQYF. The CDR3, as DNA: TGTGCCAGCAGTTCACGGACAGGGGGCTTTCGGAGCACAGATACGCAGTATTTT.

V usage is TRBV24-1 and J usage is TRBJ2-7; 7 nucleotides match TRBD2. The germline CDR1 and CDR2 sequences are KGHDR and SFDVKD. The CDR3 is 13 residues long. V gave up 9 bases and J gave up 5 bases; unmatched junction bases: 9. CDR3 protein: CATQRDDIDEQYF. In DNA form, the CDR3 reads TGTGCCACCCAGCGGGACGACATCGACGAGCAGTACTTC.

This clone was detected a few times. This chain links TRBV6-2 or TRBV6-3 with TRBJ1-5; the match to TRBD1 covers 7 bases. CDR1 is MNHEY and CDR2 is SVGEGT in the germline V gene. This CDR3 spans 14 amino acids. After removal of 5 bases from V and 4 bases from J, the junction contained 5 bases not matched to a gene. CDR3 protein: CASSTGTENQPQHF. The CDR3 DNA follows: TGTGCCAGCAGTACAGGGACAGAGAATCAGCCCCAGCATTTT.

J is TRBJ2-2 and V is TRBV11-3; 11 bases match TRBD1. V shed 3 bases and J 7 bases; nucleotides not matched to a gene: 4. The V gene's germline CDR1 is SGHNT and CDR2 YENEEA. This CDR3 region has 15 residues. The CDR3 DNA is TGTGCCAGCAGCTTCCAGGACAGGGGGCGCGGGGAGCTGTTTTTT. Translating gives CASSFQDRGRGELFF.

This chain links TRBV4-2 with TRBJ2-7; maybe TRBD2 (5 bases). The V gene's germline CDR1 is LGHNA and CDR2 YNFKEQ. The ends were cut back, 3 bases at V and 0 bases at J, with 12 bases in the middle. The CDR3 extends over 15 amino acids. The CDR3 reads CASSQRAVSSYEQYF. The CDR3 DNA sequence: TGTGCCAGCAGCCAGAGAGCGGTAAGCTCCTACGAGCAGTACTTC.

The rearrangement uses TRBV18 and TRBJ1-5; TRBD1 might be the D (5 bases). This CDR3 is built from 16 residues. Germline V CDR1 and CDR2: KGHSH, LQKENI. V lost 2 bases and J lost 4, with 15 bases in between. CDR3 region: CASSPGRPTANQPQHF. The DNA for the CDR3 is TGTGCCAGCTCACCAGGCCGCCCGACAGCTAATCAGCCCCAGCATTTT.

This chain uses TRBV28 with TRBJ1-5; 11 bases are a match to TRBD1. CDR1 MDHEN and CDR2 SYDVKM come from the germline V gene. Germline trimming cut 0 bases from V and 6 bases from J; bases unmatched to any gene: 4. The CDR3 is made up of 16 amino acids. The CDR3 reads CASSLWDRGRLQPQHF. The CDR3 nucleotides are TGTGCCAGCAGTTTATGGGACAGGGGGCGGCTTCAGCCCCAGCATTTT.

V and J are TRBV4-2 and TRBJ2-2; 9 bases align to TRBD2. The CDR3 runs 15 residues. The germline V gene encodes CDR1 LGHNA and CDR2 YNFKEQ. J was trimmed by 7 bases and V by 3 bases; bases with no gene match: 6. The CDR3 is CASSQASGTYGELFF. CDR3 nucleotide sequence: TGTGCCAGCAGCCAGGCTAGCGGGACTTACGGGGAGCTGTTTTTT.

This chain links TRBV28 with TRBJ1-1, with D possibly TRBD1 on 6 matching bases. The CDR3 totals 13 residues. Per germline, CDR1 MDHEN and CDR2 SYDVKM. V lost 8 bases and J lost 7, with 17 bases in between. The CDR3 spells CASGNREGVEAFF. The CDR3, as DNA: TGTGCCAGCGGCAACAGGGAAGGGGTTGAAGCTTTCTTT.

CDR3 sequence (DNA): TGTGCCAGCGGAGATAGCTCCTATAATTCACCCCTCCACTTT. This codes for CASGDSSYNSPLHF. This chain joins TRBV28 and TRBJ1-6; D is uncertain. This CDR3 has 14 residues. Germline CDR1 MDHEN, CDR2 SYDVKM. Trimming pared 8 bases from V and 0 bases from J, leaving 8 bases between.

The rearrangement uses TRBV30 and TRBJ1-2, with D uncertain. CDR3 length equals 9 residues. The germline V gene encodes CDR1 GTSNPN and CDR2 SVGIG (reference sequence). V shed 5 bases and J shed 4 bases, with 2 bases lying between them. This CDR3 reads CAWLYGYTF. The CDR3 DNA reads TGTGCCTGGCTCTATGGCTACACCTTC.